A selection of T cell receptor beta chains follows, all from one sample in a study of blood T cell repertoires in COVID-19. Method: immunoSEQ multiplex PCR; TCRdb's copy keeps in-frame clones and lacks some. The sample holds approximately 250,000 clones; roughly 86% are singletons and the top ten take approximately 1%. Material for sequencing was PBMCs or T cells enriched from blood (not recorded which). The receptors shown here come from a woman aged 25-40 years who had recovered from COVID-19. Both conserved end residues are part of each CDR3. Each record gives: J gene, D gene, clone size, V gene, CDR3 DNA, CDR3 protein. A D gene is named only where the DNA matches it firmly. The size entry is marked missing in some rows and otherwise reads once, few, many or a size class.

j_gene: TRBJ1-2
d_gene: NA
abundance: NA
v_gene: TRBV4-1
CDR3nt: TGCGCCAGCAGCCAAGCGGCAGGGGTTGGCTACACCTTC
CDR3aa: CASSQAAGVGYTF

j_gene: TRBJ1-6
d_gene: TRBD1
abundance: once
v_gene: TRBV6-2/TRBV6-3
CDR3nt: TGTGCCAGCAGTTGGCCGACAGGGGGCAATTCACCCCTCCACTTT
CDR3aa: CASSWPTGGNSPLHF

j_gene: TRBJ1-2
d_gene: NA
abundance: NA
v_gene: TRBV28
CDR3nt: TGTGCCAGCAGTTTGGGAGCCCCTGGTGATGGCTACACCTTC
CDR3aa: CASSLGAPGDGYTF

j_gene: TRBJ1-2
d_gene: NA
abundance: NA
v_gene: TRBV30
CDR3nt: TGTGCCTGGAGTGTACTACATAGGACAGTGGATGGCTACACCTTC
CDR3aa: CAWSVLHRTVDGYTF

j_gene: TRBJ1-1
d_gene: NA
abundance: NA
v_gene: TRBV7-2
CDR3nt: TGTGCCAGCAGCCCCGGCGGCGCGGCGAACACTGAAGCTTTCTTT
CDR3aa: CASSPGGAANTEAFF

j_gene: TRBJ2-7
d_gene: TRBD2
abundance: NA
v_gene: TRBV10-2
CDR3nt: TGCGCCAGCAGTGGGACTAGCGGGTTCTCCTACGAGCAGTACTTC
CDR3aa: CASSGTSGFSYEQYF

j_gene: TRBJ2-1
d_gene: TRBD1
abundance: NA
v_gene: TRBV11-3
CDR3nt: TGTGCCAGCAGCTCAGGGGGTGGGGTTAAAAGACTGTTCTTC
CDR3aa: CASSSGGGVKRLFF

j_gene: TRBJ2-7
d_gene: TRBD2
abundance: NA
v_gene: TRBV11-2
CDR3nt: TGTGCCAGCAGCGTCCCCTCGTCTAGCGGGAGAGGGTACGAGCAGTACTTC
CDR3aa: CASSVPSSSGRGYEQYF

j_gene: TRBJ2-7
d_gene: TRBD1
abundance: NA
v_gene: TRBV7-9
CDR3nt: TGTGCCAGCAGCCCTGGACAGGGGCCACTCCCTGGTGAAGAGCAGTACTTC
CDR3aa: CASSPGQGPLPGEEQYF

j_gene: TRBJ1-1
d_gene: NA
abundance: NA
v_gene: TRBV29-1
CDR3nt: TGCAGCGTTGAAGGGACACTTGGGAACACTGAAGCTTTCTTT
CDR3aa: CSVEGTLGNTEAFF

j_gene: TRBJ2-7
d_gene: NA
abundance: NA
v_gene: TRBV7-6
CDR3nt: TGTGCCAGCAGGGGTGAGGGTAAAAGGCAGTACTTC
CDR3aa: CASRGEGKRQYF

j_gene: TRBJ2-7
d_gene: TRBD2
abundance: few
v_gene: TRBV3-1/TRBV3-2
CDR3nt: TGTGCCAGCAGCCAATTATCTAGCGGGATTAATTCCCGGCAGTACTTC
CDR3aa: CASSQLSSGINSRQYF

j_gene: TRBJ2-1
d_gene: TRBD2
abundance: NA
v_gene: TRBV9
CDR3nt: TGTGCCAGCAGTGTTAGCGGGCCGTACAATGAGCAGTTCTTC
CDR3aa: CASSVSGPYNEQFF

j_gene: TRBJ1-1
d_gene: NA
abundance: NA
v_gene: TRBV3-1/TRBV3-2
CDR3nt: TGTGCCAGCAGCCAATTAAACCTACTAGGAGGTAGGAACACTGAAGCTTTCTTT
CDR3aa: CASSQLNLLGGRNTEAFF

j_gene: TRBJ2-7
d_gene: TRBD1
abundance: NA
v_gene: TRBV5-1
CDR3nt: TGCGCCAGCAGCTTGGAGGACAGGAAGGGGCAGTACTTC
CDR3aa: CASSLEDRKGQYF

j_gene: TRBJ1-1
d_gene: NA
abundance: few
v_gene: TRBV5-1
CDR3nt: TGCGCCAGCAGTTTTGGGGAGGAGTACACTGAAGCTTTCTTT
CDR3aa: CASSFGEEYTEAFF

j_gene: TRBJ2-7
d_gene: NA
abundance: NA
v_gene: TRBV30
CDR3nt: TGTGCCTGGTCCCCCCTCTACGAGCAGTACTTC
CDR3aa: CAWSPLYEQYF

j_gene: TRBJ2-5
d_gene: NA
abundance: NA
v_gene: TRBV27
CDR3nt: TGTGCCAGTAAAGGGAGCGGGCGGATCCTTTGGGAGACCCAGTACTTC
CDR3aa: CASKGSGRILWETQYF

j_gene: TRBJ2-2
d_gene: TRBD2
abundance: NA
v_gene: TRBV7-9
CDR3nt: TGTGCCAGCAGCTTAGTCCGCGGGGGAGCCAAGGAAGACGGGGAGCTGTTTTTT
CDR3aa: CASSLVRGGAKEDGELFF

j_gene: TRBJ2-3
d_gene: NA
abundance: NA
v_gene: TRBV9
CDR3nt: TGTGCCAGCAGCCTTACTAGCACAGATACGCAGTATTTT
CDR3aa: CASSLTSTDTQYF

j_gene: TRBJ2-1
d_gene: TRBD2
abundance: NA
v_gene: TRBV19
CDR3nt: TGTGCCAGTAGTATAGTCCCGGGGGGGCTTCGGAATGAGCAGTTCTTC
CDR3aa: CASSIVPGGLRNEQFF

j_gene: TRBJ2-1
d_gene: NA
abundance: few
v_gene: TRBV27
CDR3nt: TGTGCCAGCAGTAACCTAAATGAGCAGTTCTTC
CDR3aa: CASSNLNEQFF

j_gene: TRBJ1-1
d_gene: NA
abundance: NA
v_gene: TRBV19
CDR3nt: TGTGCCAGTTCTCCTACGGGGGGCGGCACTGAAGCTTTCTTT
CDR3aa: CASSPTGGGTEAFF

j_gene: TRBJ2-1
d_gene: TRBD2
abundance: NA
v_gene: TRBV7-2
CDR3nt: TGTGCCAGCAGCTTATTCGGCGGGAGTGGGGCCAATGAGCAGTTCTTC
CDR3aa: CASSLFGGSGANEQFF

j_gene: TRBJ2-1
d_gene: TRBD2
abundance: NA
v_gene: TRBV7-9
CDR3nt: TGTGCCAGCAGCTTATGGGGCGGGAGGTCACACAATGAGCAGTTCTTC
CDR3aa: CASSLWGGRSHNEQFF

j_gene: TRBJ1-1
d_gene: TRBD1
abundance: few
v_gene: TRBV5-1
CDR3nt: TGCGCCTCCTCGACAGGGGTCACCACTGAAGCTTTCTTT
CDR3aa: CASSTGVTTEAFF

j_gene: TRBJ1-5
d_gene: TRBD1
abundance: NA
v_gene: TRBV7-8
CDR3nt: TGTGCCAGCAGCTTATTGGGGACAGGAAAGCAGCCCCAGCATTTT
CDR3aa: CASSLLGTGKQPQHF

j_gene: TRBJ2-7
d_gene: TRBD1
abundance: once
v_gene: TRBV29-1
CDR3nt: TGCAGCGTCCGGACAGGGATTACGGAGCAGTACTTC
CDR3aa: CSVRTGITEQYF

j_gene: TRBJ2-7
d_gene: NA
abundance: NA
v_gene: TRBV9
CDR3nt: TGTGCCAGCAGCGTAGATGGGGGCTGGTACGAGCAGTACTTC
CDR3aa: CASSVDGGWYEQYF

j_gene: TRBJ1-2
d_gene: NA
abundance: NA
v_gene: TRBV7-9
CDR3nt: TGTGCCAGCAGCCTGGGGGCGCGTGGCTACACCTTC
CDR3aa: CASSLGARGYTF

j_gene: TRBJ1-3
d_gene: NA
abundance: NA
v_gene: TRBV19
CDR3nt: TGTGCCACCAGTCAGGGAAGCTCTGGAAACACCATATATTTT
CDR3aa: CATSQGSSGNTIYF

j_gene: TRBJ2-3
d_gene: NA
abundance: NA
v_gene: TRBV28
CDR3nt: TGTGCCAGCAGTTTGAAGGGAGTTACGCAGTATTTT
CDR3aa: CASSLKGVTQYF

j_gene: TRBJ1-1
d_gene: NA
abundance: few
v_gene: TRBV5-1
CDR3nt: TGCGCCAGCAGCTCACAGGGCCGGAACACTGAAGCTTTCTTT
CDR3aa: CASSSQGRNTEAFF